Sequencing of this T cell receptor beta chain was carried out in a study of Ad26.COV2.S vaccination and SARS-CoV-2 variants. General study findings and limits: Overall T cell responses may have been underestimated by the analyses of TCR breadth and depth. The placebo group had lower spike-specific TCR breadth than the vaccine recipients did.

As to this clone: Its specificity is not known.

Treatment here: 19 received Ad26.COV2.S at low or high dose, single or two shots; about 5 received placebo; per-sample allocation not given. Specimens were obtained on day 63 following the first vaccine or placebo injection. In Boston, an adult donor aged 18-55 years took part. The data were produced by immunoSEQ multiplex PCR, yet TCRdb's version contains in-frame clones alone and is incomplete. The table shows roughly 390,000 clones, with 70% to 90% occurring only once. The V gene's germline CDR1 is SGHDT and CDR2 YYEEEE. This CDR3 comprises 15 residues. V was cut by 2 bases and J by 0 bases, with 9 bases left in between.

The TCR originated in a person between 18 and 60 years old who received the Ad26.COV2.S COVID-19 vaccine or a placebo. This chain links TRBV5-6 with TRBJ1-5, with no clear D. The material was peripheral blood, obtained in a trial of Ad26.COV2.S vaccine versus placebo. CDR3 in DNA: TGTGCCAGCAGCTTATCAGCGTATAGCAATCAGCCCCAGCATTTT. Its protein is CASSLSAYSNQPQHF.